The entry below describes one TCR beta chain. The data stem from a study of blood T cell repertoires in COVID-19. Study background: PBMCs, B-cell-depleted T cells, or T cells provided the cDNA or gDNA that made up the material.

With V trimmed by 2 bases and J by 3 bases, 6 bases remained unmatched. The CDR3 length is 16 residues. Germline V CDR1 and CDR2: SQVTM, ANQGSEA. Sequencing used immunoSEQ multiplex PCR; TCRdb keeps in-frame clones, though not all of them. The sample records around 120,000 clones, 70% to 90% being singletons. The chain couples TRBV29-1 to TRBJ2-1; 11 bases map to TRBD2. The clonotype originates from a man between 65 and 85 years old who had recovered from COVID-19. The source material was peripheral blood. The DNA of the CDR3 is TGCAGCGTTGAAACCCAGGGACTAGCGGACTACAATGAGCAGTTCTTC. It translates to CSVETQGLADYNEQFF.